A single sample is the source of the 17 T cell receptor beta chains below, sequenced in a study of blood T cell repertoires in COVID-19 (dated by TCRdb to the early 2020s). Receptor libraries were prepared by the immunoSEQ multiplex PCR assay. TCRdb obtained this table from immuneACCESS and retained in-frame rearrangements with V and J assigned. These tables miss some clones; where compared with another copy, unresolved V genes account for less than half of the shortfall, and the remainder is unexplained. The sample table lists approximately 270,000 clones, 87% of them with a count of one. In total, the top ten clones hold around 3% of the sample. Specimen: peripheral blood. The receptor set was obtained from a young man with active or convalescent COVID-19.

The V and J genes are TRBV21-1 and TRBJ1-4; TRBD1, the table's D call, was not compared with the DNA. TRBV21-1 is a pseudogene segment. The CDR3 is 13 residues long. This CDR3 reads CASKGITNEKLFF. The CDR3 DNA reads TGTGCCAGCAAGGGGATTACTAATGAAAAACTGTTTTTT.

The chain carries TRBV28 and TRBJ2-7; TRBD1 might be the D (6 bases). Germline V gene sequence: CDR1 MDHEN, CDR2 SYDVKM. Trimming took 7 bases from V and 9 from J, leaving 19 bases between them. The CDR3 runs to 13 residues. The chain's CDR3 is CASKGRGVLGQYF. CDR3 bases: TGTGCCAGCAAGGGCAGGGGCGTCCTGGGGCAGTACTTC.

This clone appeared a single time. The chain uses TRBV13 and TRBJ1-1; TRBD1 agrees at 7 bases. V shed 5 bases and J 0 bases; nucleotides not matched to a gene: 9. Germline CDR1 PRHDT, CDR2 FYEKMQ (reference sequence). The CDR3 is 16 amino acids. CDR3: CASSPGGFVMNTEAFF. DNA of the CDR3: TGTGCCAGCAGCCCAGGGGGGTTCGTTATGAACACTGAAGCTTTCTTT.

The chain employs TRBV27 and TRBJ1-5, with D unresolved. Germline loops: CDR1 MNHEY, CDR2 SMNVEV (reference sequence). This CDR3 spans 13 amino acids. Between the trimmed V and J ends, which lost 6 bases and 0 bases, there was a span of 6 bases. The CDR3 loop reads CASSQFSNQPQHF. In nucleotides, the CDR3 is TGTGCCAGCAGCCAGTTTAGCAATCAGCCCCAGCATTTT.

The rearrangement uses TRBV11-3 and TRBJ1-5, with 7 bases identical to TRBD1. V shed 4 bases, J shed 4 bases, and the junction held 7 bases outside the gene matches. The CDR3 is 15 amino acids. Germline CDR1 reads SGHNT; CDR2 reads YENEEA. The CDR3 nucleotides are TGTGCCAGCAGCTCGGGACAGTCGAGGAATCAGCCCCAGCATTTT. As protein: CASSSGQSRNQPQHF.

V is TRBV5-4 and J is TRBJ2-1; 9 bases map to TRBD2. With 4 bases clipped from V and 8 bases from J, the junction kept 13 bases outside the gene matches. This CDR3 has 16 residues. Looked up from germline, CDR1 is SGHNT and CDR2 is YYREEE (reference sequence). The CDR3 DNA sequence: TGTGCCAGCAGCAGATCCGGGACTAGCAGGGACTATGAGCAGTTCTTC. Translation gives CASSRSGTSRDYEQFF. Variable domain in full (rest from reference TRBV5-4 and TRBJ2-1): ETGVTQSPTHLIKTRGQQVTLRCSSQSGHNTVSWYQQALGQGPQFIFQYYREEENGRGNFPPRFSGLQFPNYSSELNVNALELDDSALYLCASSRSGTSRDYEQFFGPGTRLTVL.

This clone was seen once. The chain uses TRBV25-1 and TRBJ1-5; D is uncertain. This CDR3 contains 13 residues. Germline values: CDR1 MGHDK, CDR2 SYGVNS. V gave up 4 bases and J gave up 2 bases, with 6 bases separating them. The CDR3 is CASSVQGNQPQHF. Written as DNA, the CDR3 is TGTGCCAGCAGTGTCCAGGGCAATCAGCCCCAGCATTTT.

The chain joins TRBV5-4 to TRBJ2-7, with unresolved D. The CDR3 loop spans 12 amino acids. From germline, CDR1 is SGHNT and CDR2 YYREEE (reference sequence). V shed 3 bases and J shed 1 base, with 5 bases lying between them. CDR3 amino acids: CASSSYSYEQYF. As DNA, the CDR3 is TGTGCCAGCAGCTCCTATTCCTACGAGCAGTACTTC.

This clone was seen only once. This chain connects TRBV10-3 to TRBJ2-1; TRBD2 agrees at 7 bases. V lost 7 bases, J lost 5 bases, and 8 bases stayed unmatched. The germline V gene encodes CDR1 ENHRY and CDR2 SYGVKD. This CDR3 has 14 amino acids. The CDR3 protein is CAIIAGEGDNEQFF. The CDR3 DNA sequence: TGTGCCATCATTGCGGGAGAAGGGGACAATGAGCAGTTCTTC.

The chain links TRBV7-8 to TRBJ1-5; 8 bases map to TRBD1. This CDR3 comprises 19 residues. V lost 5 bases to trimming and J lost 7 bases; unmatched junction nucleotides: 22. Germline V CDR1 and CDR2: SGHVS, FQNEAQ. The CDR3 region is CASSLGAAGGAAQVQPQHF. For the CDR3, the DNA is TGTGCCAGCAGCCTGGGGGCGGCAGGGGGCGCGGCCCAGGTCCAGCCCCAGCATTTT.

The rearrangement links TRBV4-3 to TRBJ2-5; the match to TRBD2 covers 9 bases. The CDR3 contains 16 residues. Trimming cost V 0 bases and J 3 bases; bases outside gene matches: 5. Germline-derived CDR1 and CDR2 are LGHNA and YSLEER. The CDR3 bases are TGCGCCAGCAGCCAAGATCGGGCGGGAGGGAAAGAGACCCAGTACTTC. Amino acid sequence: CASSQDRAGGKETQYF.

V is TRBV12-3 or TRBV12-4 and J is TRBJ2-3; D call uncertain. Trimming shortened V by 7 bases and J by 1 base, and 9 bases separated the two germline ends. CDR3 size: 13 residues. CDR3 protein: CASNPAGTDTQYF. The CDR3 nucleotides are TGTGCCAGCAACCCGGCGGGCACAGATACGCAGTATTTT.

This rearrangement joins TRBV2 to TRBJ1-1; TRBD1 agrees at 10 bases. The V and J ends lost 0 bases and 3 bases, in that order; junction bases with no gene match: 7. Germline CDR1 and CDR2: SNHLY and FYNNEI. There are 17 residues in the CDR3. CDR3 coding DNA: TGTGCCAGCAGTGAAGCTGTGACAGGGGGCAGCGACACTGAAGCTTTCTTT. This sequence encodes CASSEAVTGGSDTEAFF.

This clone was seen a single time. The chain uses TRBV4-3 and TRBJ1-2; TRBD1 matches 8 bases. V lost 0 bases to trimming and J lost 4 bases; unmatched junction nucleotides: 7. This CDR3 is built from 16 residues. Germline V gene sequence: CDR1 LGHNA, CDR2 YSLEER. The CDR3 DNA sequence: TGCGCCAGCAGCCAAGATGAACAGGGGGGCGGCTATGGCTACACCTTC. Translated, it gives CASSQDEQGGGYGYTF.

This clone was detected a few times. The rearrangement links TRBV6-2 or TRBV6-3 to TRBJ1-3; D unclear. V lost 4 bases and J lost 2, with 15 bases in between. The CDR3 has 16 residues. Germline V gene sequence: CDR1 MNHEY, CDR2 SVGEGT. The CDR3 nucleotides are TGTGCCAGCAGTTCCGTCGGGTGGGTACCTGGAAACACCATATATTTT. Its protein product is CASSSVGWVPGNTIYF.

This clone was detected a few times. V and J are TRBV28 and TRBJ2-7; 7 bases agree with TRBD1. Germline CDR1 is MDHEN and CDR2 is SYDVKM. The length of the CDR3 is 15 residues. The V and J ends lost 4 bases and 2 bases, in that order; junction bases with no gene match: 8. Written as DNA, the CDR3 is TGTGCCAGCAGTTCGCCCGGGACAGCAGCCTACGAGCAGTACTTC. Translating it yields CASSSPGTAAYEQYF.

V gene TRBV18 combines with J gene TRBJ2-7; perhaps TRBD1 as D (5 bases). V gave up 5 bases and J gave up 2 bases, with 13 bases separating them. The length of the CDR3 is 14 residues. Germline lookup yields CDR1 KGHSH and CDR2 LQKENI. The DNA of the CDR3 is TGTGCCAGCTCAGCGGTGACAGCCACCTACGAGCAGTACTTC. Encoded protein: CASSAVTATYEQYF. The complete variable domain, with remaining parts taken from reference TRBV18 and TRBJ2-7, reads NAGVMQNPRHLVRRRGQEARLRCSPMKGHSHVYWYRQLPEEGLKFMVYLQKENIIDESGMPKERFSAEFPKEGPSILRIQQVVRGDSAAYFCASSAVTATYEQYFGPGTRLTVT.